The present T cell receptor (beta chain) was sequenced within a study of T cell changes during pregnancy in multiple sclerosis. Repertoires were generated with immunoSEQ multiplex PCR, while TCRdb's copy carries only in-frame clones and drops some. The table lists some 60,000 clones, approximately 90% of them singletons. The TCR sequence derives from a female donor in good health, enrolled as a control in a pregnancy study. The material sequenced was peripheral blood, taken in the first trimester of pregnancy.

The CDR3 bases are TGTGCCAGCACCCGAAGACGACAGACCAATCAGCCCCAGCATTTT. Amino acids: CASTRRRQTNQPQHF. The chain is built from TRBV6-1 and TRBJ1-5; D is perhaps TRBD1 (5 bases). The CDR3 contains 15 residues. CDR1 and CDR2 (germline): MNHNS, SASEGT. Trimming removed 7 bases at V and 3 bases at J, with 16 bases between.